The TCR beta chain described here comes from a study of T cell responses to AZD1222 COVID-19 vaccine. Study-wide points: Among the donors, most were white British and more were female, and clonal diversity was possibly underestimated.

TCRdb keeps only in-frame clones here, not all; method: immunoSEQ multiplex PCR. Of around 130,000 clones in the sample, 89% were seen once. Germline V lookup: CDR1 LGHNA, CDR2 YSLEER. This CDR3 spans 17 amino acids. Trimming shortened V by 0 bases and J by 0 bases, and 12 bases separated the two germline ends. This clone showed up just a few times. Antigen specificity is unknown. The TCR originated in an adult who received the AZD1222 COVID-19 vaccine. Material: peripheral blood, obtained 28 days after the second AZD1222 dose. V gene TRBV4-3 combines with J gene TRBJ1-3; D not certain. CDR3 in amino acids: CASSQDRVGYSGNTIYF. CDR3 nucleotides: TGCGCCAGCAGCCAAGATCGGGTGGGTTACTCTGGAAACACCATATATTTT.